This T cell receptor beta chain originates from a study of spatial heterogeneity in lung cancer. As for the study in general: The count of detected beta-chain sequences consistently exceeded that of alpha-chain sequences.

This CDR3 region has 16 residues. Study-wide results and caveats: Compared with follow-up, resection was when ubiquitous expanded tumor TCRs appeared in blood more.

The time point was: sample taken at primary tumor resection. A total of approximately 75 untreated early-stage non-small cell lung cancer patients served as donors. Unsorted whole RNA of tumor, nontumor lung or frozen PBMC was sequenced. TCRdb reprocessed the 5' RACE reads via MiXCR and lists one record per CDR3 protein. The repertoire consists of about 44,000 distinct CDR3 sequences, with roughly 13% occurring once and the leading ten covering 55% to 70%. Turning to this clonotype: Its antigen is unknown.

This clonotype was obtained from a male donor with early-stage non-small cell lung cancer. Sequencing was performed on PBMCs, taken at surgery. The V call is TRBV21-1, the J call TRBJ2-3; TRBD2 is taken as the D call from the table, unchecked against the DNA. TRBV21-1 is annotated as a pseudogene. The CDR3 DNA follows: TGTGCCAACGGACTTCCGGGACTAGCGATCACAGATACGCAGTATTTT. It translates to CANGLPGLAITDTQYF.